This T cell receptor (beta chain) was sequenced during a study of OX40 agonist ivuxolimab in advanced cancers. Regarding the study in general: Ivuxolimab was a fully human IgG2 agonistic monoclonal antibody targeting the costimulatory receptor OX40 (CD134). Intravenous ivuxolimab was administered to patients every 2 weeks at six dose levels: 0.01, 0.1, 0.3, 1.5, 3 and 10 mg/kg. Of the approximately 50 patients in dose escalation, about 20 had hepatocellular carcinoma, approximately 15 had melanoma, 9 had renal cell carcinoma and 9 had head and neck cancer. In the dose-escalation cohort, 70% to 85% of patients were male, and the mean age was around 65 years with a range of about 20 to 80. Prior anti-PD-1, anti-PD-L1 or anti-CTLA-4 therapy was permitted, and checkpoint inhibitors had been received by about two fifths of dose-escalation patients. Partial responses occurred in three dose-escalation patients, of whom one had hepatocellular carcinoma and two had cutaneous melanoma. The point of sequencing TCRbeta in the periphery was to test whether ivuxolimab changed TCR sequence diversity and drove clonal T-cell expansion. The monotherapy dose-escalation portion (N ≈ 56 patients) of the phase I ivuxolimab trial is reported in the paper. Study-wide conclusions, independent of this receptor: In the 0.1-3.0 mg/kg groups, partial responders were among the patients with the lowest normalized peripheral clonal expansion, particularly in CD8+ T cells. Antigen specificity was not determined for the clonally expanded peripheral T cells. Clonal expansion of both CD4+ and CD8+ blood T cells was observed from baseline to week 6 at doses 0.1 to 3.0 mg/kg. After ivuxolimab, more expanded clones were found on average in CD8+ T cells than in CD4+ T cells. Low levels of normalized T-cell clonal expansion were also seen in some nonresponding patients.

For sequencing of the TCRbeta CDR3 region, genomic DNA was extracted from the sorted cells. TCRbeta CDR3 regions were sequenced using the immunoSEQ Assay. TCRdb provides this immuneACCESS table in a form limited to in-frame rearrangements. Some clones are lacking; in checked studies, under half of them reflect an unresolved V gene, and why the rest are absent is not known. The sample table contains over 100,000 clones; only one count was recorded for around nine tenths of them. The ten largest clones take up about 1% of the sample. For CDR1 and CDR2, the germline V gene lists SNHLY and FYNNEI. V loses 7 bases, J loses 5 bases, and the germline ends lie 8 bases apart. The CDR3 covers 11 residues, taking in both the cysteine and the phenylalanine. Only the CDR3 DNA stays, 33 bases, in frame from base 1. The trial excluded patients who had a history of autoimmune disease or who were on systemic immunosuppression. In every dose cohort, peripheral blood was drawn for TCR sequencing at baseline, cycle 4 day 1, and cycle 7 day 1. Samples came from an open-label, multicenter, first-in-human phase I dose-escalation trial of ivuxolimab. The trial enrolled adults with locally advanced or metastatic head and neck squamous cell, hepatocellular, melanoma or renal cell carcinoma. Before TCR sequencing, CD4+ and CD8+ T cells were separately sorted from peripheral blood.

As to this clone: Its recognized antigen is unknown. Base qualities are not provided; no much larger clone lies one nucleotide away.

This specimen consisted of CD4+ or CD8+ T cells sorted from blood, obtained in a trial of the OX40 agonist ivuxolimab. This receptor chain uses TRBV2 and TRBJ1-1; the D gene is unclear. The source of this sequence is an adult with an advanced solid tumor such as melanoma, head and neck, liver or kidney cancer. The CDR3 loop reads CASIRRTEAFF. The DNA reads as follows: TGTGCCAGCATCCGCCGGACTGAAGCTTTCTTT.